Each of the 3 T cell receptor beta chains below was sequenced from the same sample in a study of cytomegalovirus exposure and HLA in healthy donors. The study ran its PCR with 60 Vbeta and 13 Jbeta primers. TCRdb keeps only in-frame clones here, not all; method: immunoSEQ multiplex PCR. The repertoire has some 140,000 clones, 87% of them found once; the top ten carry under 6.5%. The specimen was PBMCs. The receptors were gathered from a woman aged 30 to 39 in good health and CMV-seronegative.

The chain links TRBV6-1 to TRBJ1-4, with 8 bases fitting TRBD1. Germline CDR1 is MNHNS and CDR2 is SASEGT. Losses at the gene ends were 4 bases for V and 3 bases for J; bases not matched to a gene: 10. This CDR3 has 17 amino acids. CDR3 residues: CASSVPRQGTANEKLFF. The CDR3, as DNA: TGTGCCAGCAGTGTCCCACGACAGGGGACAGCTAATGAAAAACTGTTTTTT.

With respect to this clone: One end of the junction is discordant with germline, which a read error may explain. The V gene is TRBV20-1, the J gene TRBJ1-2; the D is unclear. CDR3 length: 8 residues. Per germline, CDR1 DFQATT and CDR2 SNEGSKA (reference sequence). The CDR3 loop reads CSARGTIF. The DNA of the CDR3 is TGCAGTGCTCGGGGAACGATCTTC.

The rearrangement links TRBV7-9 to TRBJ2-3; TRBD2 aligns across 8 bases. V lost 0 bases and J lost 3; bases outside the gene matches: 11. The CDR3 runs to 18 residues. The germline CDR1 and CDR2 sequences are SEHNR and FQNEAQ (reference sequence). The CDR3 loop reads CASSLAALAADGTDTQYF. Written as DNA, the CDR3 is TGTGCCAGCAGCTTAGCTGCACTAGCGGCGGATGGGACAGATACGCAGTATTTT.